The 17 T cell receptor beta chains below were found in one sample sequenced in a study of early T cells in non-severe SARS-CoV-2 infection. TCRdb itself ran the 5' RACE reads through MiXCR, one entry per CDR3 protein. The repertoire has over 15,000 distinct CDR3 sequences, 5% to 6% of them found once; the top ten carry about 6.4%. The sample consisted of whole blood, taken at baseline. The receptors come from an adult who was a healthcare worker with PCR-confirmed SARS-CoV-2 infection or an uninfected control (not recorded which).

V usage is TRBV20-1 and J usage is TRBJ2-1; D possibly corresponds to TRBD2 (6 bases). This CDR3 has 15 residues. Germline assignment: CDR1 DFQATT and CDR2 SNEGSKA (reference sequence). The V end lost 5 bases, the J end lost 0 bases, and 14 bases lay between the germline ends. This CDR3 reads CSAARGATSYNEQFF. The CDR3 region has the DNA TGCAGTGCTGCCCGCGGGGCGACCTCCTACAATGAGCAGTTCTTC.

This clonotype was counted many times. The chain combines TRBV7-6 with TRBJ1-1; TRBD1 is a possible D gene (6 bases). Trimming shortened V by 5 bases and J by 1 base, and 20 bases separated the two germline ends. Germline V gene data show CDR1 as SGHVS and CDR2 as FNYEAQ. The CDR3 covers 17 residues. CDR3 sequence: CASSGSGGPAWNTEAFF. The CDR3 DNA follows: TGTGCCAGCAGCGGATCCGGGGGGCCCGCATGGAACACTGAAGCTTTCTTT.

This clonotype showed up many times. This chain joins TRBV27 and TRBJ2-2, with a possible D match to TRBD2 (5 bases). Germline CDR1 and CDR2: MNHEY and SMNVEV (reference sequence). Trimming took 3 bases from V and 0 from J, leaving 14 bases between them. The CDR3 totals 17 residues. The CDR3 sequence is CASSFHRTRANTGELFF. Here the CDR3 DNA reads TGTGCCAGCAGTTTCCACCGTACTAGAGCGAACACCGGGGAGCTGTTTTTT.

This clonotype was seen ten or more times. The chain uses TRBV6-6 and TRBJ1-1, with a tentative D call TRBD1 (5 bases). CDR1 is MNHNY, CDR2 SVGAGI, per germline (reference sequence). This CDR3 has 13 residues. Trimming took off 3 bases at V and 4 bases at J, with 9 bases between the two ends. CDR3 DNA sequence: TGTGCCAGCAGTTATGAGGGGAGCACTGAAGCTTTCTTT. Translated: CASSYEGSTEAFF.

This rearrangement joins TRBV24-1 to TRBJ2-6; no definite D call. Trimming removed 7 bases from V and 0 bases from J, with 6 bases in between. The V gene's germline CDR1 is KGHDR and CDR2 SFDVKD. The CDR3 runs 14 residues. The CDR3 spells CATSPGSGANVLTF. CDR3 DNA: TGTGCCACCAGCCCGGGCTCTGGGGCCAACGTCCTGACTTTC.

This clonotype counts as medium-sized. This CDR3 is CASSRGLAGPGDTQYF. The CDR3 DNA follows: TGTGCCAGCAGCCGCGGACTAGCGGGGCCGGGGGATACGCAGTATTTT. The J gene is TRBJ2-3, the V gene TRBV5-4; 12 nucleotides agree with TRBD2. V trimming: 4 bases; J trimming: 6 bases; junction bases outside the gene matches: 9. This CDR3 has 16 residues. Looked up from germline, CDR1 is SGHNT and CDR2 is YYREEE (reference sequence).

This clonotype was found many times. This sequence joins TRBV6-5 and TRBJ1-1; D is perhaps TRBD1 (6 bases). CDR3 length: 15 amino acids. Germline CDR1 and CDR2: MNHEY and SVGAGI. The V gene lost 5 bases and the J gene lost 4 bases, with 17 bases spanning the gap. CDR3 bases: TGTGCCAGCAGTGCCATGCGGGGCAGGGGCACTGAAGCTTTCTTT. Translation: CASSAMRGRGTEAFF.

This clonotype was recorded at least ten times. The chain combines TRBV12-3 or TRBV12-4 with TRBJ2-2, with D unclear. The length of the CDR3 is 14 residues. V was trimmed by 7 bases and J by 5 bases, leaving 14 bases between them. The CDR3 DNA follows: TGTGCCAGCACTGACCCCTCAGTGACCGGGGAGCTGTTTTTT. It yields the protein CASTDPSVTGELFF.

This clonotype was counted at least ten times. The rearrangement uses TRBV2 and TRBJ2-1; 7 nucleotides agree with TRBD1. Germline CDR1 reads SNHLY; CDR2 reads FYNNEI. Trimming removed 6 bases from V and 3 bases from J; junction bases left unmatched: 11. The CDR3 covers 16 residues. As DNA, the CDR3 is TGTGCCAGCAGAGAACGACAGGGAGAGGTCTACAATGAGCAGTTCTTC. Translated, it gives CASRERQGEVYNEQFF.

There are many counts of this clonotype. V gene TRBV20-1 combines with J gene TRBJ2-7; tentatively, D is TRBD2 (6 bases). The CDR3 totals 13 residues. Germline lookup yields CDR1 DFQATT and CDR2 SNEGSKA (reference sequence). Trimming stripped 5 bases from V and 2 bases from J, with 13 bases between. The CDR3 spells CSALGPGAYEQYF. CDR3 coding DNA: TGCAGTGCTCTGGGTCCGGGGGCCTACGAGCAGTACTTC.

Many counts were recorded for this clonotype. The rearrangement joins TRBV10-3 to TRBJ2-3, with 8 bases lining up with TRBD1. This CDR3 comprises 14 residues. Per germline, CDR1 ENHRY and CDR2 SYGVKD. V lost 7 bases, J lost 3 bases, and 6 bases stayed unmatched. The CDR3 region has the DNA TGTGCCATCATGAAGGACAGGGCTACAGATACGCAGTATTTT. It yields the protein CAIMKDRATDTQYF.

Relative to its sample, this clonotype is medium-sized. The genes are TRBV7-6 and TRBJ2-6; D not certain. With 2 bases removed from V and 4 bases from J, the gap between germline ends came to 6 bases. Germline CDR1 is SGHVS and CDR2 is FNYEAQ. This CDR3 comprises 14 residues. CDR3 residues: CASSLSDGANVLTF. CDR3 nucleotides: TGTGCCAGCAGCTTATCGGACGGGGCCAACGTCCTGACTTTC.

At least ten counts were recorded for this clonotype. V and J are TRBV6-5 and TRBJ2-3, with D perhaps TRBD2 (6 bases). The ends were cut back, 5 bases at V and 6 bases at J, with 12 bases in the middle. From germline, CDR1 is MNHEY and CDR2 SVGAGI. CDR3 length: 13 amino acids. Here the CDR3 DNA reads TGTGCCAGCAGTCGGATAGCGGCGGATACGCAGTATTTT. It specifies CASSRIAADTQYF.

This clonotype was observed many times. The chain combines TRBV7-8 with TRBJ2-1; D is ambiguous. Trimming stripped 4 bases from V and 3 bases from J, with 4 bases between. Germline V gene sequence: CDR1 SGHVS, CDR2 FQNEAQ. The CDR3 is 12 residues long. The CDR3 here is CASSSFYNEQFF. CDR3 DNA sequence: TGTGCCAGCAGCTCGTTCTACAATGAGCAGTTCTTC.

This clonotype was counted many times. The genes are TRBV5-1 and TRBJ2-7; D is uncertain. The length of the CDR3 is 14 residues. V was trimmed by 3 bases and J by 1 base, leaving 11 bases between them. Germline V CDR1 and CDR2: SGHRS, YFSETQ. The CDR3 DNA sequence: TGCGCCAGCAGCTACTCGGGCGGATCCTACGAGCAGTACTTC. Its translation: CASSYSGGSYEQYF.

The chain recombines TRBV4-2 with TRBJ1-2, with 7 bases matching TRBD1. Germline CDR1 reads LGHNA; CDR2 reads YNFKEQ. This CDR3 is 14 amino acids long. With 6 bases clipped from V and 6 bases from J, the junction kept 10 bases outside the gene matches. The CDR3 region has the DNA TGTGCCAGCAGTCCCTTGACAGGGCTAGATGGCTACACCTTC. Translated: CASSPLTGLDGYTF.

This clonotype appeared many times. The gene calls are TRBV6-5 and TRBJ2-3; weak D call: TRBD1 (7 bases). In germline, CDR1 is MNHEY, CDR2 SVGAGI. There are 19 residues in the CDR3. Trimming stripped 0 bases from V and 0 bases from J, with 19 bases between. As DNA, the CDR3 is TGTGCCAGCAGTTACTCGAATTTTGCGGGACAGCGGAGCACAGATACGCAGTATTTT. This encodes CASSYSNFAGQRSTDTQYF.